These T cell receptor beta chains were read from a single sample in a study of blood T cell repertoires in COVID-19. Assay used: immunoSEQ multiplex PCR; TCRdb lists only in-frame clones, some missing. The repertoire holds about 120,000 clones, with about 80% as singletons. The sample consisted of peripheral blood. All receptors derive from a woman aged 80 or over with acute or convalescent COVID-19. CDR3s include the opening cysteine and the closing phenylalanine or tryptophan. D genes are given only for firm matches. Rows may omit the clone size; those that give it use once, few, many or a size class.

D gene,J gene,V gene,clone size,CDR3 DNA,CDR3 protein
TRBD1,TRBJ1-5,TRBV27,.,TGTGCCAGCAGTCCTTACGGGACAGAGGGCCTGAATCAGCCCCAGCATTTT,CASSPYGTEGLNQPQHF
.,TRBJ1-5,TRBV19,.,TGTGCCAGTAGTATGACCGGGAATAGCAATCAGCCCCAGCATTTT,CASSMTGNSNQPQHF
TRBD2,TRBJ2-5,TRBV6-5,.,TGTGCCAGCAGTTCCCAACTAGCGGGATTTGAGACCCAGTACTTC,CASSSQLAGFETQYF
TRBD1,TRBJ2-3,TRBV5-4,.,TGTGCCAGCAGCATGGGGGACAGGGCGCGCGTAGATACGCAGTATTTT,CASSMGDRARVDTQYF
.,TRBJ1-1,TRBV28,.,TGTGCCAGCAGTTTAACAGGTTTGAACACTGAAGCTTTCTTT,CASSLTGLNTEAFF
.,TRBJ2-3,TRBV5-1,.,TGCGCCAGCAGCTTGGCACAGGGTACAGATACGCAGTATTTT,CASSLAQGTDTQYF
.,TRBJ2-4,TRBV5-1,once,TGCGCCAGCAGCTTGGGGCTGGAGGCCATTCAGTACTTC,CASSLGLEAIQYF
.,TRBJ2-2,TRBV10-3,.,TGTGCCATCAGTGAGGAAACAGGGCGCAACACCGGGGAGCTGTTTTTT,CAISEETGRNTGELFF
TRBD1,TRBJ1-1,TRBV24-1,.,TGTGCCACCAGTATCACAGGGGGCCGGGGAACTTTCTTT,CATSITGGRGTFF
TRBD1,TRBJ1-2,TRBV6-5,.,TGTGCCAGCAGCCGTGGACAGGGACTCTATGGCTACACCTTC,CASSRGQGLYGYTF
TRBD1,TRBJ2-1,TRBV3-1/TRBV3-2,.,TGTGCCAGCAGCCCAGAGGGGGCGGGCTATGAGCAGTTCTTC,CASSPEGAGYEQFF
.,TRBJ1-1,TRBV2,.,TGTGCCAGCGGGAGGGAGGGGAACACTGAAGCTTTCTTT,CASGREGNTEAFF
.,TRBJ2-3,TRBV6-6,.,TGTGCCAGCCGTTTGAGCCACAGCACAGATACGCAGTATTTT,CASRLSHSTDTQYF
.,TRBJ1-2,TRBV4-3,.,TGCGCCAGCAGCCTACAGAGCTATGGCTACACCTTC,CASSLQSYGYTF
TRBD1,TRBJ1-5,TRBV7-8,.,TGTGCCAGCAGCTCGCAGGGGGCCCGTGGAGGACAGCCCCAGCATTTT,CASSSQGARGGQPQHF
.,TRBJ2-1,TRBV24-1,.,TGTGCCACCAGTGATTTTCGCAGGGGGGACGATGAGCAGTTCTTC,CATSDFRRGDDEQFF
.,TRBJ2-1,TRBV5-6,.,TGTGCCAGCAGCCCCCCCGGGGGTCAGGAGTTCTTC,CASSPPGGQEFF
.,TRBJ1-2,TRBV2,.,TGTGCCAGCAGGGACAGAGACTATGGCTACACCTTC,CASRDRDYGYTF
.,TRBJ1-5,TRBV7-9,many,TGTGCCAGCAGCGGACAGTCCAATCAGCCCCAGCATTTT,CASSGQSNQPQHF
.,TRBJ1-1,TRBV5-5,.,TGTGCCAGCAGCTTGCAGGGATCGAACACTGAAGCTTTCTTT,CASSLQGSNTEAFF
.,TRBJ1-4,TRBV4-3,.,TGCGCCAGCAGCCGAGACCTGGACATAACTAATGAAAAACTGTTTTTT,CASSRDLDITNEKLFF
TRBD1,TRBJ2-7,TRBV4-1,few,TGCGCCAGCAGTCAGGGACAGTACGGCTCCTACGAGCAGTACTTC,CASSQGQYGSYEQYF
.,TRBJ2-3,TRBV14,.,TGTGCCAGCAGCCAAGGTTACGGGGACACAGATACGCAGTATTTT,CASSQGYGDTDTQYF
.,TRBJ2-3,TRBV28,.,TGTGCCAGCAGTACGCCCTCGCGAGATACGCAGTATTTT,CASSTPSRDTQYF
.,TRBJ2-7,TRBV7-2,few,TGTGCCAGCAGCTTCTCACAGGCCTACGAGCAGTACTTC,CASSFSQAYEQYF
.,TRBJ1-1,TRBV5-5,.,TGTGCCAGCAGCGCTTCGGGGAGGGGGAACACTGAAGCTTTCTTT,CASSASGRGNTEAFF
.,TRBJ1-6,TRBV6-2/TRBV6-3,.,TGTGCCAGCAGTTACCTACAGGGAAGTAATTCACCCCTCCACTTT,CASSYLQGSNSPLHF
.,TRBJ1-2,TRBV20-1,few,TGCAGTGCTAGTGGGGGAGGGGGTAACTATGGCTACACCTTC,CSASGGGGNYGYTF
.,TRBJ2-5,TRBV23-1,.,TGCGCCAGCAGTCAATCCATGGAGGGCCGGGAGACCCAGTACTTC,CASSQSMEGRETQYF
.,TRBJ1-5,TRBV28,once,TGTGCCAGCAGTTCACCAGGGCTCAATCAGCCCCAGCATTTT,CASSSPGLNQPQHF
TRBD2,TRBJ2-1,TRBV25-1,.,TGTGCCAGCAGTGCTTATAGCGGGAGGGAATCCTACAATGAGCAGTTCTTC,CASSAYSGRESYNEQFF
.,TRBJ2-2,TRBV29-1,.,TGCAGCGCCTCCCTTAACACCGGGGAGCTGTTTTTT,CSASLNTGELFF
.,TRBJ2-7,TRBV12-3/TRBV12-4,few,TGTGCCAGCGCCGGGAATAAGTACGAGCAGTACTTC,CASAGNKYEQYF
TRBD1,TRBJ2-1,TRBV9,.,TGTGCCAGCAGCGTAGGTACAGGGGCTAGTTCCTACAATGAGCAGTTCTTC,CASSVGTGASSYNEQFF
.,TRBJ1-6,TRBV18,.,TGTGCCAGCTCACCCACCACAGACGTAAATTCACCCCTCCACTTT,CASSPTTDVNSPLHF
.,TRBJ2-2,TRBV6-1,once,TGTGCCAGCAGTGACAACAGGAACACCGGGGAGCTGTTTTTT,CASSDNRNTGELFF
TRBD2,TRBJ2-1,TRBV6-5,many,TGTGCCAGCAGTTCTCCGACTAGCGGGAGTCATGAGCAGTTCTTC,CASSSPTSGSHEQFF
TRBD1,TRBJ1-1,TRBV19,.,TGTGCCAGTAGTATAGACGCCCCCACAGGGGGCATCACTGAAGCTTTCTTT,CASSIDAPTGGITEAFF
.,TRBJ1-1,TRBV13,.,TGTGCCAGCAGCTTAGAACGGGACACTGAAGCTTTCTTT,CASSLERDTEAFF
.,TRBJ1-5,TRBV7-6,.,TGTGCCAGCAGCTTAGGAGGGGGGGCCGGTCAGCCCCAGCATTTT,CASSLGGGAGQPQHF
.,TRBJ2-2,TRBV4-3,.,TGCGCCAGCAGCCAAGTCGTCTTGTCCGGGGAGCTGTTTTTT,CASSQVVLSGELFF